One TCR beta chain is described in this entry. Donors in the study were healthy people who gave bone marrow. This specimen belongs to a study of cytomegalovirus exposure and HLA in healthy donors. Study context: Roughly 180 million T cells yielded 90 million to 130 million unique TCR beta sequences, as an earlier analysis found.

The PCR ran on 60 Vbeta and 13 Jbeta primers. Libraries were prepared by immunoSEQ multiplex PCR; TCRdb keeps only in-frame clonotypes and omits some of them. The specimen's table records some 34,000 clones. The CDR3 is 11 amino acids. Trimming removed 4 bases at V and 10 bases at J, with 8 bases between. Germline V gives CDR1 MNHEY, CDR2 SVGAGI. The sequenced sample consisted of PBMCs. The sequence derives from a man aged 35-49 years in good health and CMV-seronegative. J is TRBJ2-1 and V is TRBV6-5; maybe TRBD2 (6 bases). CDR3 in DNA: TGTGCCAGCAGTTTAGCGGCCGAGCAGTTCTTC. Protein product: CASSLAAEQFF.